The source of this T cell receptor beta chain is a study of T cells in Graves' hyperthyroidism and ophthalmopathy. In the case of this clonotype: Its antigen is undetermined.

Amplification yielded TCR beta CDR3 regions, with RNA transcripts as the source. HTBI primers were the set used in a first-round RT-PCR of the TCR CDR3. A single record per CDR3 protein comes from TCRdb applying MiXCR to the multiplex PCR reads. The sample comprises 550,000 to 600,000 distinct CDR3 sequences, 16% of which are singletons, and around 19% rests with the top ten. General study findings and limits: Blood also contained most expanded thyroid clonotypes above 0.001. Ophthalmopathy was distinguished from stable hyperthyroidism by 13 V-J signatures.

The specimen sequenced was blood. The TCR sequence derives from a woman in her late teens or twenties with Graves' hyperthyroidism.

Here the CDR3 reads CASSWTSNGYEQYF. CDR3 bases: TGTGCCAGCAGTTGGACTAGCAACGGTTACGAGCAGTACTTC. This chain joins TRBV27 and TRBJ2-7; 8 bases are shared with TRBD2. Looked up from germline, CDR1 is MNHEY and CDR2 is SMNVEV (reference sequence). The CDR3 runs to 14 residues. Trimming cost V 4 bases and J 4 bases; bases outside gene matches: 6.